This T cell receptor (beta chain) was captured in a study of blood T cells in healthy people across ages. This clonotype was seen a handful of times. Each sample yielded at least 5.5 micrograms of PBMC total RNA. Primed by a sample-barcoded 5' primer and a J-beta primer mix, a second PCR proceeded for about 6 to 12 cycles. TCRdb fed the 5' RACE reads into MiXCR, producing one record per CDR3 protein. The table shows around 780,000 distinct CDR3 sequences, with approximately 24% occurring only once. The CDR3 has 16 amino acids. The J segment lost 10 bases and the V segment lost 5 bases, leaving 15 bases of the junction unmatched. These data were also reused for a study on T cells of mothers and their children.

The chain is built from TRBV12-3 or TRBV12-4 and TRBJ2-7; 12 nucleotides agree with TRBD1. This TCR came from a boy younger than 18 in good health. Sequenced material: blood. The chain's CDR3 is CASSAQTGTGGEKQYF. The CDR3, as DNA: TGTGCCAGCAGTGCCCAAACCGGGACAGGGGGCGAGAAACAGTACTTC.